This TCR beta chain was recorded in a study of cytomegalovirus exposure and HLA in healthy donors. Study-wide results and limits: Earlier results showed most TCR beta V segments being productive about 87% or about 30% of the time. A later analysis reportedly identified an Asian-associated ancestry cluster as carrying fewer N-insertions than the approximately 730-donor mean. Reported results showed that the classifier diagnosed cytomegalovirus status with high specificity and sensitivity.

Vbeta (60) and Jbeta (13) primers were used in the PCR. Data came from immunoSEQ multiplex PCR; TCRdb stores just in-frame clones and leaves some out. The data contain approximately 70,000 clones, 55% to 75% of them singletons. The CDR3 covers 14 residues. V was pared by 7 bases and J by 4 bases, with 16 bases between. Germline V lookup: CDR1 LNHDA, CDR2 SQIVND (reference sequence). Notes on this clone: Its specificity is not known.

Donors were ostensibly healthy at sampling, although undocumented immune exposures were probable. This receptor was obtained from a woman in her thirties or forties in good health and CMV-seropositive. Sequenced sample: PBMCs. The chain links TRBV19 to TRBJ2-5; D unresolved. The CDR3 loop is CASKTAGVGETQYF. Written as DNA, the CDR3 is TGTGCCAGTAAAACCGCAGGCGTCGGAGAGACCCAGTACTTC. The whole variable domain, remainder taken from reference TRBV19 and TRBJ2-5, is DGGITQSPKYLFRKEGQNVTLSCEQNLNHDAMYWYRQDPGQGLRLIYYSQIVNDFQKGDIAEGYSVSREKKESFPLTVTSAQKNPTAFYLCASKTAGVGETQYFGPGTRLLVL.